The 23 T cell receptor beta chains below were found in one sample sequenced in a study of graft-versus-host responses after intestinal transplantation. Data came from immunoSEQ multiplex PCR; TCRdb stores just in-frame clones and leaves some out. The sample lists approximately 25,000 clones; around 94% were seen once. The material sequenced was PBMCs, taken roughly 29 days after intestinal transplant. The receptors originated from a human patient who received an intestinal transplant, so some T cells may come from the graft donor.

The chain combines TRBV7-9 with TRBJ2-7; TRBD1 aligns across 9 bases. The CDR3 is made up of 15 amino acids. V dropped 8 bases and J dropped 0; count of bases not matched to a gene: 8. Germline CDR1 reads SEHNR; CDR2 reads FQNEAQ (reference sequence). The chain's CDR3 is CASSGQGSSSYEQYF. The CDR3 DNA is TGTGCCAGCTCCGGACAGGGGTCCAGCTCCTACGAGCAGTACTTC.

This chain uses TRBV12-5 with TRBJ2-7; possibly TRBD2 for D (6 bases). The CDR3 contains 15 residues. V was shortened by 0 bases and J by 3 bases, with 12 bases between the two germline ends. Germline-derived CDR1 and CDR2 are LGHNT and FRNRAP. The CDR3 DNA reads TGTGCTAGTGGTTTGGTAGCGGGCAGGAACTACGAGCAGTACTTC. Protein: CASGLVAGRNYEQYF.

This chain links TRBV7-3 with TRBJ2-3; 10 bases are shared with TRBD2. V lost 1 base to trimming and J lost 5 bases; unmatched junction nucleotides: 24. Looked up from germline, CDR1 is SGHTA and CDR2 is FQGTGA. This CDR3 has 22 residues. CDR3 region: CASSLKREGRRASHPFKDTQYF. For the CDR3, the DNA is TGTGCCAGCAGCTTAAAGCGGGAGGGTCGGCGGGCCAGTCATCCTTTCAAAGATACGCAGTATTTT.

This clone showed up just once. The chain joins TRBV30 to TRBJ2-5; unclear D gene. The CDR3 has 12 amino acids. Germline values: CDR1 GTSNPN, CDR2 SVGIG (reference sequence). Deletions cut 2 bases from V and 5 bases from J, with 9 bases between. This chain's CDR3 is CAWSNTGETQYF. The CDR3 DNA is TGTGCCTGGAGTAACACCGGGGAGACCCAGTACTTC.

The rearrangement joins TRBV10-3 to TRBJ1-1; D ambiguous. This CDR3 has 14 residues. The germline CDR1 and CDR2 sequences are ENHRY and SYGVKD. Deletions cut 3 bases from V and 1 base from J, with 9 bases between. The CDR3 nucleotides read TGTGCCATCAGTGATTTGAAAGCGAACACTGAAGCTTTCTTT. Amino acids: CAISDLKANTEAFF.

The V gene is TRBV9, the J gene TRBJ2-5; D call uncertain. Trimming removed 3 bases at V and 5 bases at J, with 5 bases between. CDR1 is SGDLS and CDR2 is YYNGEE in the germline V gene. There are 11 residues in the CDR3. CDR3 region: CASSGGETQYF. In DNA form, the CDR3 reads TGTGCCAGCAGCGGAGGTGAGACCCAGTACTTC. The whole variable domain, filled in from reference TRBV9 and TRBJ2-5, reads DSGVTQTPKHLITATGQRVTLRCSPRSGDLSVYWYQQSLDQGLQFLIQYYNGEERAKGNILERFSAQQFPDLHSELNLSSLELGDSALYFCASSGGETQYFGPGTRLLVL.

The chain is built from TRBV2 and TRBJ2-5; D remains unclear. This CDR3 comprises 12 residues. V lost 7 bases and J 1 base, leaving 7 bases between the germline ends. CDR1 is SNHLY, CDR2 FYNNEI, per germline. As DNA, the CDR3 is TGTGCCAGCAACAGACTCCAAGAGACCCAGTACTTC. This translates into CASNRLQETQYF. The whole variable domain, remainder taken from reference TRBV2 and TRBJ2-5, is EPEVTQTPSHQVTQMGQEVILRCVPISNHLYFYWYRQILGQKVEFLVSFYNNEISEKSEIFDDQFSVERPDGSNFTLKIRSTKLEDSAMYFCASNRLQETQYFGPGTRLLVL.

The rearrangement links TRBV9 to TRBJ2-5; 10 nucleotides match TRBD1. The DNA end is a closer match to TRBJ2-7, so the J assignment may be wrong. The germline V gene has CDR1 SGDLS and CDR2 YYNGEE. The CDR3 length is 14 residues. The CDR3 nucleotides are TGTGCCAGCAGCGGAGCCGGGACAGGGGACGAGCAGTACTTC. Its protein is CASSGAGTGDEQYF.

This clone was detected only once. V gene TRBV10-2 combines with J gene TRBJ2-1, with TRBD1 matching over 10 bases. The germline CDR1 and CDR2 sequences are WSHSY and SAAADI. Trimming removed 7 bases from V and 8 bases from J; junction bases left unmatched: 5. CDR3 length: 13 residues. CDR3 in DNA: TGCGCCAGCACTCAAGGGACAGGGGATGAGCAGTTCTTC. Residues: CASTQGTGDEQFF.

The V and J genes are TRBV27 and TRBJ1-4; possible D gene TRBD1, 5 bases. V was pared by 0 bases and J by 5 bases, with 10 bases between. The germline V gene encodes CDR1 MNHEY and CDR2 SMNVEV (reference sequence). The CDR3 has 15 amino acids. The CDR3 loop is CASSLSGVENEKLFF. The CDR3 coding sequence is TGTGCCAGCAGTTTATCGGGGGTGGAGAATGAAAAACTGTTTTTT.

V and J are TRBV27 and TRBJ2-1; 7 positions agree with TRBD2. Germline values: CDR1 MNHEY, CDR2 SMNVEV (reference sequence). The V and J ends lost 5 bases and 4 bases, in that order; junction bases with no gene match: 11. This CDR3 spans 16 amino acids. CDR3 coding DNA: TGTGCCAGCAGTCTTAGCGGGCCCATAGGTTACAATGAGCAGTTCTTC. Translated, it gives CASSLSGPIGYNEQFF.

This sequence joins TRBV4-1 and TRBJ2-2, with 10 bases identical to TRBD2. V was clipped by 3 bases and J by 2 bases; unmatched bases: 6. The CDR3 length is 17 residues. Germline CDR1 is MGHRA and CDR2 is YSYEKL. This chain's CDR3 is CASSHGLAGVNTGELFF. The CDR3, as DNA: TGCGCCAGCAGCCACGGTCTAGCGGGAGTCAACACCGGGGAGCTGTTTTTT.

The chain employs TRBV28 and TRBJ2-7; 8 bases match TRBD2. Germline CDR1 and CDR2: MDHEN and SYDVKM. The CDR3 is 15 amino acids. The V and J ends lost 5 bases and 0 bases, in that order; junction bases with no gene match: 6. The CDR3 protein is CASSPSGGASYEQYF. The CDR3 bases are TGTGCCAGCAGTCCTTCGGGGGGGGCCTCCTACGAGCAGTACTTC.

The chain combines TRBV10-2 with TRBJ1-2, with D tentatively TRBD1 (5 bases). V was pared by 2 bases and J by 2 bases, with 6 bases between. CDR1 WSHSY and CDR2 SAAADI come from the germline V gene. This CDR3 spans 13 amino acids. CDR3 protein: CASSEQGNYGYTF. The CDR3 DNA sequence: TGCGCCAGCAGTGAGCAGGGAAACTATGGCTACACCTTC.

The chain combines TRBV7-9 with TRBJ2-7; 7 nucleotides line up with TRBD1. The V segment lost 5 bases and the J segment 3 bases; nucleotides outside the gene matches: 4. The CDR3 is made up of 13 amino acids. The V gene's germline CDR1 is SEHNR and CDR2 FQNEAQ (reference sequence). In DNA, the CDR3 is TGTGCCAGCAGCGGGGACAGTTTCTACGAGCAGTACTTC. This sequence encodes CASSGDSFYEQYF.

This rearrangement joins TRBV6-1 to TRBJ2-7, with no clear D. The CDR3 runs to 11 residues. V was trimmed by 10 bases and J by 6 bases, leaving 13 bases between them. Germline lookup yields CDR1 MNHNS and CDR2 SASEGT. CDR3 DNA: TGTGCCACCATAAGGAGAGTCGAGCAGTACTTC. Its translation: CATIRRVEQYF.

The chain uses TRBV7-2 and TRBJ2-1; tentative D call: TRBD2 (5 bases). The CDR3 spans 13 residues. Looked up from germline, CDR1 is SGHTA and CDR2 is FQGNSA. The ends were cut back, 5 bases at V and 10 bases at J, with 15 bases in the middle. CDR3 loop: CASSTARGYEQFF. The CDR3 DNA reads TGTGCCAGCAGCACCGCCCGGGGATACGAGCAGTTCTTC.

J is TRBJ1-3 and V is TRBV28, with 9 bases matching TRBD1. CDR1 MDHEN and CDR2 SYDVKM come from the germline V gene. V shed 6 bases, J shed 0 bases, and the junction held 9 bases outside the gene matches. The CDR3 covers 17 residues. In nucleotides, the CDR3 is TGTGCCAGCAGCTCTTACGGGACAGGGTTCTCTGGAAACACCATATATTTT. Translated: CASSSYGTGFSGNTIYF.

This chain links TRBV5-1 with TRBJ2-5; D is perhaps TRBD1 or TRBD2 (5 bases each). The CDR3 loop spans 11 amino acids. Germline CDR1 and CDR2: SGHRS and YFSETQ. With 4 bases removed from V and 4 bases from J, the gap between germline ends came to 5 bases. DNA for the CDR3: TGCGCCAGCAGCGGGGGAGAGACCCAGTACTTC. Its translation: CASSGGETQYF.

The chain uses TRBV19 and TRBJ2-7, with D maybe TRBD2 (6 bases). V lost 11 bases and J 6 bases, leaving 14 bases between the germline ends. This CDR3 contains 11 residues. The V gene's germline CDR1 is LNHDA and CDR2 SQIVND (reference sequence). The CDR3 is CASRGSFEQYF. Here the CDR3 DNA reads TGTGCCTCACGGGGGAGTTTCGAGCAGTACTTC.

The chain joins TRBV19 to TRBJ2-2, with TRBD1 matching over 7 bases. With 10 bases clipped from V and 4 bases from J, the junction kept 6 bases outside the gene matches. The CDR3 is 13 residues long. CDR1 and CDR2 (germline): LNHDA, SQIVND (reference sequence). The CDR3 loop is CATDRAGTGELFF. In DNA form, the CDR3 reads TGTGCCACCGACAGGGCGGGCACCGGGGAGCTGTTTTTT.

J is TRBJ1-2 and V is TRBV29-1, with D hard to call. V lost 7 bases and J 4 bases, leaving 16 bases between the germline ends. Germline values: CDR1 SQVTM, CDR2 ANQGSEA. The length of the CDR3 is 13 residues. The CDR3 coding sequence is TGCAGCGCCGGGTTCGGTGGCCCCTATGGCTACACCTTC. This sequence encodes CSAGFGGPYGYTF. The variable domain in full, with the rest retrieved from reference TRBV29-1 and TRBJ1-2, is SAVISQKPSRDICQRGTSLTIQCQVDSQVTMMFWYRQQPGQSLTLIATANQGSEATYESGFVIDKFPISRPNLTFSTLTVSNMSPEDSSIYLCSAGFGGPYGYTFGSGTRLTVV.

V is TRBV7-2 and J is TRBJ2-5; no definite D call. Trimming took 5 bases from V and 3 from J, leaving 13 bases between them. Germline CDR1 and CDR2: SGHTA and FQGNSA. This CDR3 region has 14 residues. CDR3 sequence (DNA): TGTGCCAGCAGCGCCTACACTTTAAAAGAGACCCAGTACTTC. Its protein product is CASSAYTLKETQYF.